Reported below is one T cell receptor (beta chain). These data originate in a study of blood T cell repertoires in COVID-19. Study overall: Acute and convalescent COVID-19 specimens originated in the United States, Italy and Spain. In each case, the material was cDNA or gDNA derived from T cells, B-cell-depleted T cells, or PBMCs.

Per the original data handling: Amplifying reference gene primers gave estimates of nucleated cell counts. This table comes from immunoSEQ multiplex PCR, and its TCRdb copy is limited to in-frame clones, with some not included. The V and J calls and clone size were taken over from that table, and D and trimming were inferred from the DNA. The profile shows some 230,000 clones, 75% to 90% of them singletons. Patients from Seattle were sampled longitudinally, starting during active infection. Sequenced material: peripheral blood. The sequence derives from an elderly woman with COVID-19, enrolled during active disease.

The DNA for the CDR3 is TGTGCCTGGAAAAAGGCAGGGTGGGAAGCTTTCTTT. Protein sequence: CAWKKAGWEAFF. The V gene is TRBV30, the J gene TRBJ1-1; D may be TRBD1 (5 bases). This CDR3 is 12 amino acids long. Germline CDR1 and CDR2: GTSNPN and SVGIG (reference sequence). V was clipped by 4 bases and J by 8 bases, with 14 bases between them.